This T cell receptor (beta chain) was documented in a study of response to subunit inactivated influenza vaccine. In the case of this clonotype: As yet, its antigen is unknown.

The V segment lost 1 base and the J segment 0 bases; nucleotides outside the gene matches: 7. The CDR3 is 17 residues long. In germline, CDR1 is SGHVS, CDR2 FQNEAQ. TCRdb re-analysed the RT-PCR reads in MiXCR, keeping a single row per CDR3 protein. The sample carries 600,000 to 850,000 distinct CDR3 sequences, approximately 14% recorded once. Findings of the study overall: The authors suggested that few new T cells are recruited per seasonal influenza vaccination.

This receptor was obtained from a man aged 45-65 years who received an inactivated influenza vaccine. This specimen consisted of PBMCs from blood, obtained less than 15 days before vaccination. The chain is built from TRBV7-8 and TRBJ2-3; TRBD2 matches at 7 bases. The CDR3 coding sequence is TGTGCCAGCAGCTTAGGGTCGGGGGGATCTAGCACAGATACGCAGTATTTT. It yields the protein CASSLGSGGSSTDTQYF.